The present T cell receptor (beta chain) was sequenced within a study of cytomegalovirus exposure and HLA in healthy donors. Study-wide results and caveats: Reports indicate that TCR beta sequences accurately predicted the HLA-A and HLA-B alleles of most subjects. Later analysis suggested most CMV-associated TCR beta chains were HLA-restricted. CMV serostatus was the only recorded immune exposure for donors.

In germline, CDR1 is SGHRS, CDR2 YFSETQ. This CDR3 contains 17 residues. The trim removed 1 base at V and 3 bases at J, leaving 13 bases unmatched. PCR primers comprised 60 Vbeta and 13 Jbeta primers. The table came from immunoSEQ multiplex PCR; TCRdb's copy has only in-frame clones and leaves some out. Counted here are 150,000 to 200,000 clones, 70% to 90% occurring once; the ten biggest clones make up over 0.65%. This clone showed up just once. Its antigen remains unidentified. The chain is built from TRBV5-1 and TRBJ2-7, with 7 bases matching TRBD2. Sequenced material: PBMCs. The sequence derives from a young woman in good health and CMV-seronegative. The CDR3 coding sequence is TGCGCCAGCAGCTTGAAGGGGACTAACGAGCAGTTCTACGAGCAGTACTTC. It yields the protein CASSLKGTNEQFYEQYF.